This note documents a single TCR beta chain sequence. No antigen is known for it. These data originate in a study of Tregs in tolerant kidney transplant recipients. Study findings and constraints: Expanding Tregs on activated donor B cells appeared to best identify donor-specific TCRbeta clones. This study did not directly address biological reproducibility.

Unstimulated Tregs (CD4+CD25+CD127-) and CD4+CD25- non-Tregs were sorted from PBMCs. Germline values: CDR1 SGHNT, CDR2 YYREEE (reference sequence). The CDR3 has 15 residues. The junction had 7 bases not matched to a gene; V was cut back by 4 bases and J by 2 bases. The repertoire was sequenced with immunoSEQ multiplex PCR; TCRdb's copy has only in-frame clones and lacks some. Among about 240,000 clones, roughly four fifths were seen once, and the ten largest hold 0.55% to 0.65%. The receptor's source is a human donor in good health. Sequencing was performed on CD4+ T cells from blood. This chain connects TRBV5-4 to TRBJ2-5; 8 bases fit TRBD1. CDR3 sequence (DNA): TGTGCCAGCAGCCCTATGACAGGGGCTCAAGAGACCCAGTACTTC. Translated, it gives CASSPMTGAQETQYF.